Listed here are 30 T cell receptor beta chains from one sample, sequenced in a study of T cell responses to AZD1222 COVID-19 vaccine. Profiling relied on immunoSEQ multiplex PCR, and the TCRdb table lists in-frame clones only, not all of them. The sample lists approximately 200,000 clones; approximately 93% were seen once. The sample consisted of peripheral blood, taken 28 days after the second AZD1222 dose. These receptor sequences come from an adult who received the AZD1222 COVID-19 vaccine.

The chain has TRBV7-9 and TRBJ2-7; a possible D gene is TRBD1 (6 bases). The CDR3 length is 14 residues. Deletions cut 5 bases from V and 0 bases from J, with 11 bases between. Germline V lookup: CDR1 SEHNR, CDR2 FQNEAQ (reference sequence). The CDR3: CASSPGGSSYEQYF. The CDR3 region has the DNA TGTGCCAGCAGCCCTGGGGGCAGCTCCTACGAGCAGTACTTC. Full variable domain (missing parts from reference TRBV7-9 and TRBJ2-7): DTGVSQNPRHKITKRGQNVTFRCDPISEHNRLYWYRQTLGQGPEFLTYFQNEAQLEKSRLLSDRFSAERPKGSFSTLEIQRTEQGDSAMYLCASSPGGSSYEQYFGPGTRLTVT.

The rearrangement uses TRBV28 and TRBJ2-2; D may correspond to TRBD1 or TRBD2 (5 bases each). The V and J ends lost 6 bases and 0 bases respectively, with 14 bases between them. The germline V gene has CDR1 MDHEN and CDR2 SYDVKM. This CDR3 contains 16 residues. The CDR3 DNA reads as TGTGCCAGCAGCCCGAGGGGTCACTCGAACACCGGGGAGCTGTTTTTT. This codes for CASSPRGHSNTGELFF.

This clone was seen a single time. The rearrangement links TRBV7-9 to TRBJ1-1; TRBD1 matches at 7 bases. Looked up from germline, CDR1 is SEHNR and CDR2 is FQNEAQ (reference sequence). The CDR3 runs to 15 residues. Trimming cost V 5 bases and J 3 bases; bases outside gene matches: 9. CDR3 sequence: CASSRPTGRDTEAFF. CDR3 coding DNA: TGTGCCAGCAGCAGACCGACAGGGAGGGACACTGAAGCTTTCTTT.

V usage is TRBV30 and J usage is TRBJ2-3; D is undetermined. Trimming removed 4 bases from V and 2 bases from J, with 7 bases in between. The CDR3 extends over 12 amino acids. The germline V gene encodes CDR1 GTSNPN and CDR2 SVGIG (reference sequence). CDR3 sequence reads: CAWTPVTDTQYF. The CDR3 DNA follows: TGTGCCTGGACCCCAGTCACAGATACGCAGTATTTT.

This chain connects TRBV7-8 to TRBJ2-1; D possibly matches TRBD1 or TRBD2 (5 bases each). The V end was cut by 5 bases, the J end by 4 bases, with 15 bases between. The germline V gene encodes CDR1 SGHVS and CDR2 FQNEAQ. The CDR3 covers 15 residues. This chain's CDR3 is CASSRTSGAYNEQFF. CDR3 DNA: TGTGCCAGCAGCCGGACCTCCGGGGCTTACAATGAGCAGTTCTTC.

The chain combines TRBV12-3 or TRBV12-4 with TRBJ2-2; D not certain. Trimming took 1 base from V and 7 from J, leaving 7 bases between them. There are 13 residues in the CDR3. Here the CDR3 reads CASSLGFVGELFF. DNA for the CDR3: TGTGCCAGCAGTTTAGGTTTTGTCGGGGAGCTGTTTTTT.

This sequence joins TRBV6-5 and TRBJ2-1, with 7 positions matching TRBD1. Germline V gene sequence: CDR1 MNHEY, CDR2 SVGAGI. The CDR3 length is 14 residues. The V and J ends lost 7 bases and 6 bases, in that order; junction bases with no gene match: 9. The CDR3 loop is CASTQYRGVNEQFF. DNA of the CDR3: TGTGCCAGCACTCAGTACAGGGGAGTCAATGAGCAGTTCTTC.

V usage is TRBV5-1 and J usage is TRBJ1-1, with D hard to call. V lost 0 bases and J lost 3, with 6 bases in between. The germline V gene has CDR1 SGHRS and CDR2 YFSETQ. The CDR3 is 13 amino acids. The CDR3 here is CASSLDGYTEAFF. For the CDR3, the DNA is TGCGCCAGCAGCTTGGACGGTTACACTGAAGCTTTCTTT.

The rearrangement joins TRBV5-1 to TRBJ2-7, with D possibly TRBD2 on 5 matching bases. CDR3 length: 16 amino acids. The germline V gene encodes CDR1 SGHRS and CDR2 YFSETQ. V lost 0 bases and J 4 bases, leaving 17 bases between the germline ends. The CDR3 sequence: CASSLGPGLEIYEQYF. The DNA of the CDR3 is TGCGCCAGCAGCTTGGGCCCCGGACTCGAGATTTACGAGCAGTACTTC.

This clone came up once. This chain uses TRBV11-3 with TRBJ2-2, with D possibly matching TRBD1 (6 bases). V lost 3 bases to trimming and J lost 6 bases, with 17 bases between them. Germline CDR1 SGHNT, CDR2 YENEEA. This CDR3 spans 16 amino acids. CDR3 bases: TGTGCCAGCAGCTTGTGGGGGCCAAATTCGTCCGGGGAGCTGTTTTTT. It codes for CASSLWGPNSSGELFF. The whole variable domain, remainder taken from reference TRBV11-3 and TRBJ2-2, is EAGVVQSPRYKIIEKKQPVAFWCNPISGHNTLYWYLQNLGQGPELLIRYENEEAVDDSQLPKDRFSAERLKGVDSTLKIQPAELGDSAVYLCASSLWGPNSSGELFFGEGSRLTVL.

The V call is TRBV15, the J call TRBJ1-5, with D unclear. Germline V gives CDR1 LNHNV, CDR2 YYDKDF (reference sequence). This CDR3 contains 15 residues. The V gene lost 1 base and the J gene lost 0 bases, with 7 bases spanning the gap. This CDR3 is CATSRGSGSNQPQHF. The CDR3 DNA reads as TGTGCCACCAGCAGAGGGTCAGGTAGCAATCAGCCCCAGCATTTT.

V is TRBV28 and J is TRBJ1-2; 7 bases line up with TRBD1. CDR1 is MDHEN, CDR2 SYDVKM, per germline. Losses at the gene ends were 2 bases for V and 2 bases for J; bases not matched to a gene: 11. The CDR3 runs 17 residues. The CDR3 loop reads CASSLARGGLGNYGYTF. The DNA of the CDR3 is TGTGCCAGCAGTTTAGCCAGGGGGGGCCTGGGGAACTATGGCTACACCTTC.

V gene TRBV28 combines with J gene TRBJ1-4; no firm D call. The CDR3 is made up of 17 amino acids. The V end was cut by 4 bases, the J end by 5 bases, with 20 bases between. From germline, CDR1 is MDHEN and CDR2 SYDVKM. The CDR3 loop reads CASSYRLASILNEKLFF. The DNA of the CDR3 is TGTGCCAGCAGTTACCGTCTTGCCTCCATTCTCAATGAAAAACTGTTTTTT.

The chain joins TRBV14 to TRBJ1-4; no firm D call. Trimming cost V 1 base and J 5 bases, with 8 bases left between them. The germline V gene encodes CDR1 SGHDN and CDR2 FVKESK. The CDR3 runs 14 residues. The CDR3 here is CASSQGRSNEKLFF. The CDR3 region has the DNA TGTGCCAGCAGCCAAGGACGGAGCAATGAAAAACTGTTTTTT.

This clone was recorded a few times. The rearrangement uses TRBV29-1 and TRBJ1-2, with D possibly TRBD1 on 5 matching bases. The germline gives CDR1 SQVTM, CDR2 ANQGSEA. Trimming pared 6 bases from V and 2 bases from J, leaving 19 bases between. This CDR3 is 15 amino acids long. CDR3 in DNA: TGCAGCGTCCAAGCTTGGGACGGGATGAACTATGGCTACACCTTC. It encodes CSVQAWDGMNYGYTF.

This CDR3 is CASSLQRERSYNEQFF. CDR3 bases: TGTGCCAGCAGTCTCCAGCGGGAGAGATCCTACAATGAGCAGTTCTTC. This chain links TRBV11-3 with TRBJ2-1, with 8 bases matching TRBD2. Germline CDR1 and CDR2: SGHNT and YENEEA. The CDR3 runs to 16 residues. The junction had 8 bases not matched to a gene; V was cut back by 6 bases and J by 1 base.

V usage is TRBV28 and J usage is TRBJ2-1, with D hard to call. The CDR3 extends over 13 amino acids. V was shortened by 4 bases and J by 7 bases, with 11 bases between the two germline ends. Per germline, CDR1 MDHEN and CDR2 SYDVKM. The CDR3 DNA follows: TGTGCCAGCAGTTCTAGAACCCGTAATGAGCAGTTCTTC. Its translation: CASSSRTRNEQFF.

The rearrangement links TRBV7-9 to TRBJ1-2; D might be TRBD1 (5 bases). V was shortened by 5 bases and J by 4 bases, with 11 bases between the two germline ends. The CDR3 is made up of 13 amino acids. Germline CDR1 reads SEHNR; CDR2 reads FQNEAQ (reference sequence). This chain's CDR3 is CASSNAGFYGYTF. In DNA, the CDR3 is TGTGCCAGCAGCAACGCAGGGTTCTATGGCTACACCTTC.

The chain carries TRBV20-1 and TRBJ2-3; D is unresolved. Germline V CDR1 and CDR2: DFQATT, SNEGSKA (reference sequence). The CDR3 extends over 8 amino acids. The CDR3 sequence is CFTDTQYF. For the CDR3, the DNA is TGCTTCACAGATACGCAGTATTTT.

V gene TRBV27 combines with J gene TRBJ2-1, with D possibly being TRBD2 (7 bases). V lost 2 bases and J 4 bases, leaving 12 bases between the germline ends. From germline, CDR1 is MNHEY and CDR2 SMNVEV (reference sequence). The CDR3 loop spans 15 amino acids. The CDR3 sequence: CASSLGGAPYNEQFF. CDR3 sequence (DNA): TGTGCCAGCAGTTTAGGGGGGGCCCCGTACAATGAGCAGTTCTTC.

This sequence joins TRBV2 and TRBJ1-4; 11 nucleotides align to TRBD1. This CDR3 region has 18 residues. The trim removed 5 bases at V and 4 bases at J, leaving 12 bases unmatched. CDR1 and CDR2 (germline): SNHLY, FYNNEI. The CDR3 DNA is TGTGCCAGCAGTAGTCAGGGACAGGGGGTACTTGGTAATGAAAAACTGTTTTTT. Translating gives CASSSQGQGVLGNEKLFF.

On this clone: The junction does not match germline at one end; this may be a read error. V is TRBV13 and J is TRBJ2-5, with D possibly called TRBD1 or TRBD2 (7 bases each). This CDR3 has 16 amino acids. Germline loops: CDR1 PRHDT, CDR2 FYEKMQ (reference sequence). CDR3 in DNA: TGTGCCAGCAGCATCAGGGGGGGACTAACCCAAGAGATCCAGTACTTC. Amino acids: CASSIRGGLTQEIQYF. Full variable domain (missing parts from reference TRBV13 and TRBJ2-5): AAGVIQSPRHLIKEKRETATLKCYPIPRHDTVYWYQQGPGQDPQFLISFYEKMQSDKGSIPDRFSAQQFSDYHSELNMSSLELGDSALYFCASSIRGGLTQEIQYFGPGTRLLVL.

V and J are TRBV4-1 and TRBJ1-1; TRBD1 agrees at 7 bases. This CDR3 region has 19 residues. V gave up 4 bases and J gave up 0 bases; unmatched junction bases: 17. Germline loops: CDR1 MGHRA, CDR2 YSYEKL. CDR3 sequence: CASSRGKPGQSFLNTEAFF. CDR3 DNA sequence: TGCGCCAGCAGCCGCGGTAAACCGGGACAGTCATTTTTGAACACTGAAGCTTTCTTT.

The V call is TRBV5-1, the J call TRBJ2-1; 9 bases agree with TRBD2. This CDR3 comprises 15 residues. V lost 2 bases and J lost 6; bases outside the gene matches: 6. Germline V CDR1 and CDR2: SGHRS, YFSETQ. The DNA for the CDR3 is TGCGCCAGCAGCTTCATAGCGGGAGCTGCCAATGAGCAGTTCTTC. Translated: CASSFIAGAANEQFF.

The V and J genes are TRBV7-3 and TRBJ2-1; 9 nucleotides match TRBD2. This CDR3 is 15 amino acids long. The V gene end was trimmed by 2 bases and the J gene end by 7 bases; junction bases not matched to a gene: 6. The germline gives CDR1 SGHTA, CDR2 FQGTGA. For the CDR3, the DNA is TGTGCCAGCAGCTTAGAGGTTAGCGGGAGAAATGAGCAGTTCTTC. Protein sequence: CASSLEVSGRNEQFF. Variable domain in full (rest from reference TRBV7-3 and TRBJ2-1): GAGVSQTPSNKVTEKGKYVELRCDPISGHTALYWYRQSLGQGPEFLIYFQGTGAADDSGLPNDRFFAVRPEGSVSTLKIQRTERGDSAVYLCASSLEVSGRNEQFFGPGTRLTVL.

The chain uses TRBV7-9 and TRBJ2-7; 8 bases agree with TRBD2. V was clipped by 5 bases and J by 4 bases; unmatched bases: 10. Germline CDR1 is SEHNR and CDR2 is FQNEAQ (reference sequence). This CDR3 contains 15 residues. The CDR3 DNA follows: TGTGCCAGCAGCCTAACCCGGGGACTAGGGTACGAGCAGTACTTC. This codes for CASSLTRGLGYEQYF.

This clone was seen just once. The chain joins TRBV28 to TRBJ1-5, with a possible D match to TRBD1 (5 bases). The CDR3 extends over 9 amino acids. CDR1 and CDR2 (germline): MDHEN, SYDVKM. The germline V and J ends were trimmed by 8 bases and 9 bases, with 5 bases remaining between them. CDR3 sequence: CASGTPQHF. In DNA form, the CDR3 reads TGTGCCAGCGGGACGCCCCAGCATTTT.

V usage is TRBV10-3 and J usage is TRBJ1-1, with a tentative D call TRBD1 (5 bases). V was pared by 2 bases and J by 6 bases, with 16 bases between. CDR3 size: 15 residues. CDR1 is ENHRY, CDR2 SYGVKD, per germline. The CDR3 DNA reads TGTGCCATCAGTGAGAGGGGAGGCAATAGCGCTGAAGCTTTCTTT. It translates to CAISERGGNSAEAFF.

This clone came up once. V gene TRBV3-1 (or the pseudogene TRBV3-2) combines with J gene TRBJ1-2; no reliable D call. This CDR3 spans 13 amino acids. Germline V lookup: CDR1 LGHDT, CDR2 YNNKEL (reference sequence). V was clipped by 0 bases and J by 8 bases, with 10 bases between them. DNA of the CDR3: TGTGCCAGCAGCCAAGAAAGGAGGGAGGGCTACACCTTC. Its translation is CASSQERREGYTF.

The rearrangement joins TRBV6-5 to TRBJ1-3, with TRBD1 identical over 8 bases. The CDR3 is 15 amino acids. After removal of 4 bases from V and 3 bases from J, the junction contained 5 bases not matched to a gene. Germline-derived CDR1 and CDR2 are MNHEY and SVGAGI. This chain's CDR3 is CASSSGQGSGNTIYF. In DNA, the CDR3 is TGTGCCAGCAGTTCCGGACAGGGCAGTGGAAACACCATATATTTT.